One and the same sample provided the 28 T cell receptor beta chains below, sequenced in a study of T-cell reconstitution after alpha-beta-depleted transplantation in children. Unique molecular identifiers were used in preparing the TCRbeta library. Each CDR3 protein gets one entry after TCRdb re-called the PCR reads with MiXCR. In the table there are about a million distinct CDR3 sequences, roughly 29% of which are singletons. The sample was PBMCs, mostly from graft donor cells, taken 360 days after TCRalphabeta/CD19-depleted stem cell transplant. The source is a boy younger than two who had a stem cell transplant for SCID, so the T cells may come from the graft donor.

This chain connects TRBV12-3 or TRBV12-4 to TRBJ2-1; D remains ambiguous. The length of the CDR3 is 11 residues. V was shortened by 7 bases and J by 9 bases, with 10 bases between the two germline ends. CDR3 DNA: TGTGCCAGCACCCAGGACCGTGAGCAGTTCTTC. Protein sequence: CASTQDREQFF.

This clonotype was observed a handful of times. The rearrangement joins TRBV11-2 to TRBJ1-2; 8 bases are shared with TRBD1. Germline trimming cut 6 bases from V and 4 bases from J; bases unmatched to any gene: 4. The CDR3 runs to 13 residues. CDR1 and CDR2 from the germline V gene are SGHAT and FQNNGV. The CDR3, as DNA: TGTGCCAGCAGTAACGACAGGGGCTATGGCTACACCTTC. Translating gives CASSNDRGYGYTF.

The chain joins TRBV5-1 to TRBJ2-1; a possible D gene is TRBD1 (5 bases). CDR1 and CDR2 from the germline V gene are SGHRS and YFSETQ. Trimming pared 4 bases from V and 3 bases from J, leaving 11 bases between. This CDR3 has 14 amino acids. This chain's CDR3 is CASSGQPHYNEQFF. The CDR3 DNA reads TGCGCCAGCAGCGGACAACCCCACTACAATGAGCAGTTCTTC.

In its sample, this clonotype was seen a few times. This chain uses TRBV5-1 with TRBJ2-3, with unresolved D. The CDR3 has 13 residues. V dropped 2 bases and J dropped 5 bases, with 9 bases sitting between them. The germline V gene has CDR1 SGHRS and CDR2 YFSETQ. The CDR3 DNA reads TGCGCCAGCAGCTTTGGCGGCCGAGATACGCAGTATTTT. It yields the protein CASSFGGRDTQYF.

CDR3 amino acids: CAIRDPLLAGGPTGELFF. The CDR3 coding sequence is TGTGCCATCAGGGATCCCCTTCTAGCGGGGGGTCCAACCGGGGAGCTGTTTTTT. The chain combines TRBV10-3 with TRBJ2-2, with 11 bases matching TRBD2. The CDR3 is made up of 18 amino acids. Trimming cost V 6 bases and J 5 bases; bases outside gene matches: 14. Per germline, CDR1 ENHRY and CDR2 SYGVKD.

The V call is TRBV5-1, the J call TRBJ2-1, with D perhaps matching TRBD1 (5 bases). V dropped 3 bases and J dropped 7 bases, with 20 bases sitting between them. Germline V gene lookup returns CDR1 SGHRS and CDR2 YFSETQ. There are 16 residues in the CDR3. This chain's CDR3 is CASSSMTDSRGNEQFF. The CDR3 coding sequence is TGCGCCAGCAGCTCGATGACCGACAGCAGAGGTAATGAGCAGTTCTTC. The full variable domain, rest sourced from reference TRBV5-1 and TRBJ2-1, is KAGVTQTPRYLIKTRGQQVTLSCSPISGHRSVSWYQQTPGQGLQFLFEYFSETQRNKGNFPGRFSGRQFSNSRSEMNVSTLELGDSALYLCASSSMTDSRGNEQFFGPGTRLTVL.

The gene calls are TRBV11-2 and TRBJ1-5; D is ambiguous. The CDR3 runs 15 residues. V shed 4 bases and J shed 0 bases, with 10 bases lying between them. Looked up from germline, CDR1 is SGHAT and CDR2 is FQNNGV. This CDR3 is CASSSRHFSNQPQHF. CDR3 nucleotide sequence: TGTGCCAGCAGCTCCCGACACTTTAGCAATCAGCCCCAGCATTTT.

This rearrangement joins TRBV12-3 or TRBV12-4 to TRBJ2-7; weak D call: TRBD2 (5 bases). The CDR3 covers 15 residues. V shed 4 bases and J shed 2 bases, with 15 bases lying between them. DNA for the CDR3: TGTGCCAGCAGTTCGGCCGGCGCGGGCCCCTACGAGCAGTACTTC. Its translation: CASSSAGAGPYEQYF.

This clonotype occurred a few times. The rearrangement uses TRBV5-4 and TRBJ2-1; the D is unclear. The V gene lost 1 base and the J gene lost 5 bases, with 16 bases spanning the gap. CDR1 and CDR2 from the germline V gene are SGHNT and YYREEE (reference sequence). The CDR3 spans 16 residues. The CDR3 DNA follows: TGTGCCAGCAGCTTGTCTGCGGCGCTCATGAACAATGAGCAGTTCTTC. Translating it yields CASSLSAALMNNEQFF.

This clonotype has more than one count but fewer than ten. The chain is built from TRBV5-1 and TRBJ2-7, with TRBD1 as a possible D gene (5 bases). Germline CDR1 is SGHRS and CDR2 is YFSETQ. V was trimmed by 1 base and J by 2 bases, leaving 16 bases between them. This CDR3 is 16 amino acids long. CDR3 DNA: TGCGCCAGCAGCTTGAGCTCGGCAGGGTCTACCTACGAGCAGTACTTC. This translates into CASSLSSAGSTYEQYF. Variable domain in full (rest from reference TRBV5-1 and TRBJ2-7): KAGVTQTPRYLIKTRGQQVTLSCSPISGHRSVSWYQQTPGQGLQFLFEYFSETQRNKGNFPGRFSGRQFSNSRSEMNVSTLELGDSALYLCASSLSSAGSTYEQYFGPGTRLTVT.

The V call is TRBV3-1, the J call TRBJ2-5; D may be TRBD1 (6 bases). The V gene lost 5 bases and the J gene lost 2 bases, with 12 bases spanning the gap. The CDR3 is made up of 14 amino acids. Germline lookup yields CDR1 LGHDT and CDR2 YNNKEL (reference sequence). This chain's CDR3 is CASSDGQLQETQYF. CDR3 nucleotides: TGTGCCAGCAGCGACGGACAGCTTCAAGAGACCCAGTACTTC.

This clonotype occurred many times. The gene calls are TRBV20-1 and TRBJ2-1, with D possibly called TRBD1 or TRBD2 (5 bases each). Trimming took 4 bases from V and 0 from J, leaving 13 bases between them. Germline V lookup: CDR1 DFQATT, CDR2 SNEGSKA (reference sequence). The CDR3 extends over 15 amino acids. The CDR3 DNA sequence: TGCAGTGCTATAGGGACGTACAGCTCCTACAATGAGCAGTTCTTC. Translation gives CSAIGTYSSYNEQFF.

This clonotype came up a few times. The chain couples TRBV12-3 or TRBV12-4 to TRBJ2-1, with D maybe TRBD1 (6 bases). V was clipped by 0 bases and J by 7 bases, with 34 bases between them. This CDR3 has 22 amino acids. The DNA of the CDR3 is TGTGCCAGCAGTTTAGCAGTAGCAGGGGCGTTCCAGCGTACAAGTAGGCGAAATGAGCAGTTCTTC. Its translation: CASSLAVAGAFQRTSRRNEQFF.

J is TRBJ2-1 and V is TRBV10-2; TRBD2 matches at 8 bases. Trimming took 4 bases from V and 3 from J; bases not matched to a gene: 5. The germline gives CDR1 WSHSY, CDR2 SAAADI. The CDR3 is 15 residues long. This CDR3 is CASSAPGLGYNEQFF. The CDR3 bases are TGCGCCAGCAGTGCACCGGGACTAGGCTACAATGAGCAGTTCTTC.

CDR3 bases: TGTGCCAGCAGCCCCGGGCCGGACACGAACTATGGCTACACCTTC. Its protein is CASSPGPDTNYGYTF. This rearrangement joins TRBV7-2 to TRBJ1-2; D perhaps matches TRBD1 (5 bases). The CDR3 consists of 15 residues. Germline V gives CDR1 SGHTA, CDR2 FQGNSA. Trimming left V 5 bases short and J 2 bases short, with 15 bases between. Full variable domain (remainder filled in from reference TRBV7-2 and TRBJ1-2): GAGVSQSPSNKVTEKGKDVELRCDPISGHTALYWYRQSLGQGLEFLIYFQGNSAPDKSGLPSDRFSAERTGGSVSTLTIQRTQQEDSAVYLCASSPGPDTNYGYTFGSGTRLTVV.

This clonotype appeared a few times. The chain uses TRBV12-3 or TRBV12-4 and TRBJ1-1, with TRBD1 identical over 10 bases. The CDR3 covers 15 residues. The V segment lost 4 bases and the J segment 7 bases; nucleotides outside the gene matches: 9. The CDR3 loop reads CASSSAGTGAFEAFF. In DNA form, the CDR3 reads TGTGCCAGCAGTTCCGCCGGGACAGGGGCCTTTGAAGCTTTCTTT.

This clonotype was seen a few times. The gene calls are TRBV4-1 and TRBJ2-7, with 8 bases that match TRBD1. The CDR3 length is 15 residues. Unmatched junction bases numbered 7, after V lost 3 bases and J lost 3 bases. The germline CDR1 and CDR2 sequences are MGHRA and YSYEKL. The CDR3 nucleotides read TGCGCCAGCAGCCAGCAGGCGGGACAGGTCTACGAGCAGTACTTC. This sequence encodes CASSQQAGQVYEQYF.

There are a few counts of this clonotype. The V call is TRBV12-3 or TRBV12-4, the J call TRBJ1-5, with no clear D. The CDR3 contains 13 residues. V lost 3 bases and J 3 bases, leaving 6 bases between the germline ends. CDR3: CASSLEDNQPQHF. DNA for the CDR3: TGTGCCAGCAGTTTGGAGGACAATCAGCCCCAGCATTTT.

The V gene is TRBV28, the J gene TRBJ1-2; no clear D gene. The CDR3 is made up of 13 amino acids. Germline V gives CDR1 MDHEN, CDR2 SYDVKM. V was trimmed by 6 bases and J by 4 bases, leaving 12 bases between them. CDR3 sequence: CASSGVWGYGYTF. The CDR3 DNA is TGTGCCAGCAGCGGGGTTTGGGGCTATGGCTACACCTTC.

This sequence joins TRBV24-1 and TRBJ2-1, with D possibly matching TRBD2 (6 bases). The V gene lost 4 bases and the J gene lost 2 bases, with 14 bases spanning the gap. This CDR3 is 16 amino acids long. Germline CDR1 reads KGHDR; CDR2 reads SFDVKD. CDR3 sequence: CATSEDRGSPYNEQFF. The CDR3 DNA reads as TGTGCCACCAGTGAAGATCGGGGGTCCCCCTACAATGAGCAGTTCTTC.

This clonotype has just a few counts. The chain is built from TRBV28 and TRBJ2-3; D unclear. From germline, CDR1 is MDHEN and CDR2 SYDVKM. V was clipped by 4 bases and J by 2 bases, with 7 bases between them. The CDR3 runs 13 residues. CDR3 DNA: TGTGCCAGCAGTTGGTCCTACACAGATACGCAGTATTTT. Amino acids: CASSWSYTDTQYF.

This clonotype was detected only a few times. The chain's CDR3 is CASSDVVGPQHF. Written as DNA, the CDR3 is TGTGCCAGCAGTGACGTGGTTGGGCCCCAGCATTTT. V usage is TRBV27 and J usage is TRBJ1-5; D remains ambiguous. Germline-derived CDR1 and CDR2 are MNHEY and SMNVEV (reference sequence). The CDR3 has 12 amino acids. Trimming left V 5 bases short and J 9 bases short, with 11 bases between.

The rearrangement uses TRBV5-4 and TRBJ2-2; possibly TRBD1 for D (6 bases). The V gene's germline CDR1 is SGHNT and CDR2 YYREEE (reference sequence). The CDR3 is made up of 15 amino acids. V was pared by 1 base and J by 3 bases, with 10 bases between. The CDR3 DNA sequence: TGTGCCAGCAGCTTGAGTGGGACACACACCGGGGAGCTGTTTTTT. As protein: CASSLSGTHTGELFF.

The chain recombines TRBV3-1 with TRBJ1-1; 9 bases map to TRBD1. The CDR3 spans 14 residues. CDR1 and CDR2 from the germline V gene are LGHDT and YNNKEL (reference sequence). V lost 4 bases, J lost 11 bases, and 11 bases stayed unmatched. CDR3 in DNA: TGTGCCAGCAGCCGCCCGACAGGGGGGAGTAGGGCTTTCTTT. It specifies CASSRPTGGSRAFF.

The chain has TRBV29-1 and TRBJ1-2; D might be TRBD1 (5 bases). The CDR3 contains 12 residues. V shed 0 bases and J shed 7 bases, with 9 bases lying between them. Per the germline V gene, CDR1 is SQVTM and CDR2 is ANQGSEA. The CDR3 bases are TGCAGCGTTGAAGACAGGGCCAGTGGCTACACCTTC. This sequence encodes CSVEDRASGYTF.

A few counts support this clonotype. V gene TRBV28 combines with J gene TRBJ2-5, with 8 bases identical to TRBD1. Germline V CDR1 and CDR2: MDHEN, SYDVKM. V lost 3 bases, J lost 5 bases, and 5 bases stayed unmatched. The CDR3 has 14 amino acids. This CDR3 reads CASSFPGGRETQYF. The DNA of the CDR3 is TGTGCCAGCAGTTTCCCAGGGGGCCGTGAGACCCAGTACTTC.

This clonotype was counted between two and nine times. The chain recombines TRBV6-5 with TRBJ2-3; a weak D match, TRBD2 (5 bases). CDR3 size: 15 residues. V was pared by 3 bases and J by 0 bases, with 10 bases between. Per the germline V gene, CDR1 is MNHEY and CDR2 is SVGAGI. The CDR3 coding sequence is TGTGCCAGCAGTTATCGGGGATTGAGCACAGATACGCAGTATTTT. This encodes CASSYRGLSTDTQYF.

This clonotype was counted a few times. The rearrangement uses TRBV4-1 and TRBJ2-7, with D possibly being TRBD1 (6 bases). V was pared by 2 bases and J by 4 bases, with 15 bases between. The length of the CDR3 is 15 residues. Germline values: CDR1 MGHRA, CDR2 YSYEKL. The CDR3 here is CASSQPTGRDYEQYF. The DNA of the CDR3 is TGCGCCAGCAGCCAACCGACAGGAAGGGATTACGAGCAGTACTTC.